Listed here are 12 T cell receptor beta chains from one sample, sequenced in a study of T cell responses to AZD1222 COVID-19 vaccine. Data came from immunoSEQ multiplex PCR; TCRdb stores just in-frame clones and leaves some out. The data contain 150,000 or so clones, around 91% of them singletons. The sequences come from peripheral blood, collected on day 0 of AZD1222 vaccination. The receptors derive from an adult in good health.

J is TRBJ2-5 and V is TRBV11-1; D is uncertain. There are 16 residues in the CDR3. V lost 2 bases and J 1 base, leaving 14 bases between the germline ends. Germline CDR1 is SGHAT and CDR2 is FQDESV (reference sequence). The CDR3 is CASSLPTDGFQETQYF. CDR3 sequence (DNA): TGTGCCAGCAGCTTACCCACCGACGGGTTCCAAGAGACCCAGTACTTC.

The chain combines TRBV11-2 with TRBJ1-2; 7 bases agree with TRBD1. Germline-derived CDR1 and CDR2 are SGHAT and FQNNGV. V shed 5 bases and J 0 bases; nucleotides not matched to a gene: 12. This CDR3 has 17 amino acids. The CDR3 is CASSPQGGPTANYGYTF. CDR3 in DNA: TGTGCCAGCAGCCCCCAGGGGGGCCCCACAGCTAACTATGGCTACACCTTC. The entire variable domain, with the rest obtained from reference TRBV11-2 and TRBJ1-2, is as follows: EAGVAQSPRYKIIEKRQSVAFWCNPISGHATLYWYQQILGQGPKLLIQFQNNGVVDDSQLPKDRFSAERLKGVDSTLKIQPAKLEDSAVYLCASSPQGGPTANYGYTFGSGTRLTVV.

This clone was detected a few times. This chain uses TRBV30 with TRBJ2-1; 8 nucleotides match TRBD2. CDR3 length: 14 residues. V lost 0 bases to trimming and J lost 8 bases; unmatched junction nucleotides: 6. Germline CDR1 is GTSNPN and CDR2 is SVGIG (reference sequence). The CDR3 DNA sequence: TGTGCCTGGAGTGTACCCGGGAGGGGTGATGAGCAGTTCTTC. Residues: CAWSVPGRGDEQFF.

As DNA, the CDR3 is TGTGCCAGCAGTGAGGGAGTTAGGTCCGCCGAGCAGTACTTC. Protein sequence: CASSEGVRSAEQYF. This chain uses TRBV2 with TRBJ2-7; the D gene is possibly TRBD2 (5 bases). V was shortened by 3 bases and J by 6 bases, with 15 bases between the two germline ends. CDR3 size: 14 residues. Per germline, CDR1 SNHLY and CDR2 FYNNEI.

This chain joins TRBV19 and TRBJ1-1; D gene ambiguous. The V end lost 3 bases, the J end lost 2 bases, and 13 bases lay between the germline ends. Germline lookup yields CDR1 LNHDA and CDR2 SQIVND (reference sequence). The CDR3 runs to 15 residues. The chain's CDR3 is CASSIGQVPNTEAFF. The DNA for the CDR3 is TGTGCCAGTAGTATCGGGCAGGTACCTAACACTGAAGCTTTCTTT.

The chain joins TRBV11-2 to TRBJ2-4; 7 bases are shared with TRBD1. From germline, CDR1 is SGHAT and CDR2 FQNNGV. With V trimmed by 5 bases and J by 2 bases, 6 bases remained unmatched. The length of the CDR3 is 15 residues. The CDR3 protein is CASSLTGSTKNIQYF. CDR3 in DNA: TGTGCCAGCAGCCTGACAGGGTCAACCAAAAACATTCAGTACTTC.

The chain links TRBV6-6 to TRBJ1-2, with 7 bases matching TRBD1. The V segment lost 10 bases and the J segment 4 bases; nucleotides outside the gene matches: 9. The V gene's germline CDR1 is MNHNY and CDR2 SVGAGI (reference sequence). CDR3 length: 13 residues. The CDR3 spells CAIADRASYGYTF. The CDR3 DNA reads as TGTGCCATAGCAGACAGGGCTTCCTATGGCTACACCTTC.

The rearrangement joins TRBV2 to TRBJ1-6; TRBD1 agrees at 7 bases. The trim removed 5 bases at V and 0 bases at J, leaving 1 base unmatched. The CDR3 runs 15 residues. Looked up from germline, CDR1 is SNHLY and CDR2 is FYNNEI. DNA for the CDR3: TGTGCCAGCAGTCGGGACAGCTCCTATAATTCACCCCTCCACTTT. Amino acid sequence: CASSRDSSYNSPLHF.

The chain carries TRBV28 and TRBJ1-4; D remains ambiguous. With 3 bases removed from V and 6 bases from J, the gap between germline ends came to 2 bases. Germline values: CDR1 MDHEN, CDR2 SYDVKM. This CDR3 spans 11 amino acids. The CDR3 DNA reads as TGTGCCAGCAGTTTTTATGAAAAACTGTTTTTT. Its protein is CASSFYEKLFF.

The genes are TRBV4-3 and TRBJ2-1; 14 nucleotides match TRBD2. Unmatched junction bases numbered 11, after V lost 4 bases and J lost 9 bases. The CDR3 has 17 residues. Germline V gene sequence: CDR1 LGHNA, CDR2 YSLEER. The CDR3, as DNA: TGCGCCAGCAGCCGCCTGGGACTAGCGGGAGAGGAGGGTGAGCAGTTCTTC. It codes for CASSRLGLAGEEGEQFF.

The chain couples TRBV28 to TRBJ2-7; 10 bases line up with TRBD1. The J segment lost 5 bases and the V segment lost 5 bases, leaving 6 bases of the junction unmatched. This CDR3 is 14 amino acids long. The germline V gene encodes CDR1 MDHEN and CDR2 SYDVKM. The CDR3 sequence is CASSMPGQGNEQYF. The CDR3 bases are TGTGCCAGCAGTATGCCGGGACAGGGGAACGAGCAGTACTTC.

V gene TRBV2 combines with J gene TRBJ2-5; D is undetermined. This CDR3 region has 16 residues. Trimming removed 1 base from V and 5 bases from J, with 17 bases in between. Germline V gives CDR1 SNHLY, CDR2 FYNNEI. CDR3: CASSEGNGVPRETQYF. CDR3 nucleotide sequence: TGTGCCAGCAGTGAAGGGAACGGAGTGCCAAGGGAGACCCAGTACTTC.